This T cell receptor (beta chain) was captured in a study of T-cell memory formation after mild COVID-19. Overall study findings and caveats: Most CD4+ clones that shrank were in CM and EM, while CD8+ ones turned up in EMRA. Some clones that responded turned up in pre-infection memory, which suggests that cross-reactive memory joined in.

TCRdb called the 5' RACE reads again in MiXCR, with one record for every CDR3 protein. The sample has about half a million distinct CDR3 sequences, 18% seen once. A remark on this clonotype: Its matching antigen is unknown.

This clonotype was sampled from an adult woman who had mild COVID-19 (a few samples of this study predate the infection). Cell type and time point are not known. Material for sequencing was PBMCs or a T cell subset sorted from them (not recorded which).

In nucleotides, the CDR3 is TGCAGCGATGCGACTAGCGGTATGACAGATACGCAGTATTTT. This encodes CSDATSGMTDTQYF. The chain uses TRBV29-1 and TRBJ2-3; 9 positions match TRBD2. The CDR3 contains 14 residues. J was trimmed by 3 bases and V by 7 bases; bases with no gene match: 8. In germline, CDR1 is SQVTM, CDR2 ANQGSEA.